These 10 T cell receptor beta chains came from one sample sequenced in a study of response to subunit inactivated influenza vaccine. TCRdb re-analysed the RT-PCR reads in MiXCR, keeping a single row per CDR3 protein. The repertoire holds approximately 160,000 distinct CDR3 sequences, with around 11% as singletons. Sequenced material: CD8+ T cells sorted from PBMCs, taken roughly 24 months after vaccination. All receptors derive from a man in his fifties or sixties who received an inactivated influenza vaccine.

The J gene is TRBJ2-3, the V gene TRBV24-1; D is uncertain. The V and J ends lost 0 bases and 4 bases respectively, with 4 bases between them. The CDR3 loop spans 13 amino acids. Germline CDR1 and CDR2: KGHDR and SFDVKD. CDR3 in amino acids: CATSDLSPDTQYF. Written as DNA, the CDR3 is TGTGCCACCAGTGATTTGTCCCCAGATACGCAGTATTTT.

The chain employs TRBV2 and TRBJ2-1, with 10 bases fitting TRBD2. V was clipped by 4 bases and J by 2 bases; unmatched bases: 8. From germline, CDR1 is SNHLY and CDR2 FYNNEI. CDR3 length: 17 residues. The CDR3 sequence is CASSGGPTSGAYNEQFF. CDR3 nucleotide sequence: TGTGCCAGCAGTGGAGGCCCCACTAGCGGGGCCTACAATGAGCAGTTCTTC.

As for this clonotype: Without the conserved terminal phenylalanine or tryptophan, this CDR3 likely stems from a read error. This rearrangement joins TRBV14 to TRBJ2-3, with TRBD2 matching over 9 bases. The V and J ends lost 1 base and 2 bases, in that order; junction bases with no gene match: 10. The CDR3 has 18 amino acids. The germline CDR1 and CDR2 sequences are SGHDN and FVKESK. CDR3 amino acids: CASSQGAGGPLFTDTQYS. The DNA for the CDR3 is TGTGCCAGCAGCCAAGGAGCGGGGGGCCCTCTCTTCACAGATACGCAGTATTCT.

The chain couples TRBV28 to TRBJ2-2, with 9 bases fitting TRBD1. From germline, CDR1 is MDHEN and CDR2 SYDVKM. J was trimmed by 5 bases and V by 4 bases; bases with no gene match: 8. This CDR3 is built from 16 residues. As DNA, the CDR3 is TGTGCCAGCAGTTCTCACAGGGGGCGGACTACCGGGGAGCTGTTTTTT. This translates into CASSSHRGRTTGELFF.

This clonotype was recorded at least ten times. The J gene is TRBJ1-1, the V gene TRBV7-8, with TRBD1 matching over 10 bases. J was trimmed by 1 base and V by 3 bases; bases with no gene match: 2. Germline CDR1 SGHVS, CDR2 FQNEAQ. The CDR3 extends over 15 amino acids. The CDR3, as DNA: TGTGCCAGCAGCTTGGGACAGGGGACGAACACTGAAGCTTTCTTT. Translating gives CASSLGQGTNTEAFF. Based on the CDR3 plus reference TRBV7-8 and TRBJ1-1, the full variable domain is GAGVSQSPRYKVAKRGQDVALRCDPISGHVSLFWYQQALGQGPEFLTYFQNEAQLDKSGLPSDRFFAERPEGSVSTLKIQRTQQEDSAVYLCASSLGQGTNTEAFFGQGTRLTVV.

The chain recombines TRBV9 with TRBJ2-7, with 8 bases that match TRBD1. V dropped 0 bases and J dropped 3; count of bases not matched to a gene: 2. CDR3 length equals 14 residues. Germline values: CDR1 SGDLS, CDR2 YYNGEE. CDR3 DNA sequence: TGTGCCAGCAGCGTAGGGACAGGGTTCTACGAGCAGTACTTC. Its translation is CASSVGTGFYEQYF.

The chain couples TRBV6-2 or TRBV6-3 to TRBJ2-2; D gene uncertain. The CDR3 totals 15 residues. V was shortened by 5 bases and J by 4 bases, with 14 bases between the two germline ends. CDR1 and CDR2 from the germline V gene are MNHEY and SVGEGT. The CDR3 here is CASSPTGWTTGELFF. In DNA form, the CDR3 reads TGTGCCAGCAGTCCAACCGGGTGGACCACCGGGGAGCTGTTTTTT.

The chain uses TRBV22-1 and TRBJ2-7; the table gives TRBD2 as D, unverified against the DNA. TRBV22-1 is recorded as a pseudogene. The CDR3 is 16 amino acids. CDR3: CCAREPTSGGSYEQYF. The CDR3 DNA reads TGCTGTGCGAGAGAGCCGACTAGCGGGGGATCCTACGAGCAGTACTTC.

The chain recombines TRBV11-3 with TRBJ2-1; weak D call: TRBD1 (6 bases). The V end lost 4 bases, the J end lost 4 bases, and 11 bases lay between the germline ends. This CDR3 has 14 amino acids. CDR1 SGHNT and CDR2 YENEEA come from the germline V gene. The CDR3 DNA is TGTGCCAGCAGCTCGGACAGAAATTACAATGAGCAGTTCTTC. Encoded protein: CASSSDRNYNEQFF.

The rearrangement uses TRBV29-1 and TRBJ1-4, with 9 bases matching TRBD1. Trimming took 6 bases from V and 4 from J; bases not matched to a gene: 12. The CDR3 runs to 16 residues. Germline CDR1 reads SQVTM; CDR2 reads ANQGSEA. The CDR3 DNA follows: TGCAGCGTCGTAGCCGGGACAGGGAGACTTAATGAAAAACTGTTTTTT. Protein: CSVVAGTGRLNEKLFF.